The source of this T cell receptor beta chain is a study of T-cell reconstitution after alpha-beta-depleted transplantation in children. CDR3 size: 14 residues. The V end lost 6 bases, the J end lost 0 bases, and 9 bases lay between the germline ends. Germline loops: CDR1 LGHDT, CDR2 YNNKEL (reference sequence). It was with unique molecular identifiers that the TCRbeta library was prepared. TCRdb independently ran MiXCR on the PCR reads; one entry per CDR3 protein. Of 640,000 or so distinct CDR3 sequences in the sample, around 16% were seen once. The table lists this clonotype with many counts. This chain joins TRBV3-1 and TRBJ1-3; D remains unclear. The material was PBMCs from the stem cell graft donor, obtained from the stem cell graft. The sequence came from a human donor who donated a stem cell graft to a child with acute myeloid leukemia. The CDR3 loop reads CASSPGFSGNTIYF. CDR3 bases: TGTGCCAGCAGTCCTGGCTTCTCTGGAAACACCATATATTTT.